This T cell receptor beta chain was found in a study of cytomegalovirus exposure and HLA in healthy donors (dated by TCRdb to between 2016 and 2019). A note on the overall study: An earlier analysis of some 550 of the donors reported 250 to 350 Gb of sequence data and around 110 million unique TCR beta sequences from roughly 200 million T cells. An early release that covered roughly 600 HLA-typed donors contained around 300 gigabases of sequencing data and about 84 million unique TCR sequences. The genetic ancestry cluster associated with self-reported Caucasian donors included 81% of the 300 to 450 genotyped donors. The study aimed to test whether cataloging public T cell receptors could reveal signatures of past pathogen exposure. The study used immunosequencing to profile the T cell repertoires of approximately 640 subjects and linked those repertoires to cytomegalovirus serostatus. A separate validation cohort of about 110 different subjects was used in addition to the approximately 700-subject first cohort. To predict cytomegalovirus infection status, the study brought together high-throughput TCR immunosequencing, statistical association of individual TCRs with disease status, and machine learning. To study patterns of TCR occurrence, a later analysis re-analyzed previously published TCR beta repertoires from several hundred donors and added high-resolution HLA genotyping. The later analysis used no new phenotypic data to find candidate immune exposures, relying instead on TCR beta sequences and their occurrence across donors. In an earlier analysis of roughly 580 of the donors, high-throughput TCR beta sequencing was used to judge whether each TCR beta V gene segment behaved as functional or pseudogenic. Donor age, sex, ethnicity and CMV serostatus were compiled alongside the repertoire data. A later genetic analysis took genome-wide SNP genotypes for about three fifths of the 666 donors and used that subset as a discovery cohort. Every repertoire in the discovery cohort had been generated on one and the same sequencing platform. Class I and class II HLA loci were covered by the typing at four-digit resolution. Typing coverage varied by locus: roughly 620-640 donors for A, B, C, DRB1 and DQB1; roughly 500 for DQA1; about 590 for DPA1; fewer than 480 for DPB1. Four or five DR-DQ haplotypes were handled as single units for association and clustering because linkage in the cohort was strong. On average, around 230,000 unique TCR beta nucleotide sequences were sequenced per donor among fewer than 500 genotyped donors of the cohort, with roughly 18% of those sequences being non-productive. The full study reports these points: The earlier analysis of 587 of the donors excluded some 16 rarely observed V segments, including chromosome 9 orphons, because counts were too low. Presence/absence analyses assumed roughly uniform sequencing depth across donors, an assumption that may not hold. Cytomegalovirus status was reported to be diagnosed by the classifier with high specificity and sensitivity in both the original and validation cohorts. Assigning TCR associations to individual alleles was difficult when HLA alleles, especially DR and DQ, strongly co-occurred. In a later analysis, HLA-associated TCR beta chains showed more clonal expansion and lower generation probabilities than non-associated chains that were equally common. An earlier analysis of approximately 530 of the donors showed that most TCR beta V segments appeared in productive rearrangements either about 87% or about 30% of the time, which broadly matched IMGT annotations. According to a later genetic analysis, donors in an Asian-associated ancestry cluster had fewer N-insertions in productive TCRs than the roughly 660-donor mean. The 87-base-pair reads could not distinguish some IMGT-functional V segments, including TRBV6-2 and TRBV6-3, so those segments were excluded. Linkage disequilibrium might explain the correlated functional status among segregating V segments, but an unknown experimental factor could not be excluded. V-gene and J-gene trimming of TCR beta chains was associated with a missense DCLRE1C variant in a later genetic analysis, and the association was replicated in an independent cohort. A cluster of highly shared sequence variants was judged likely to be a technical artifact of the sequencing pipeline. A further reported finding was that TCR beta sequences accurately predicted the HLA-A and HLA-B alleles for most subjects in the first cohort. It was suggested by the authors that the approach could potentially be generalized to other disease states and immunological phenotypes. Three of the identified cytomegalovirus-associated TCR beta chains were confirmed in vitro to be specific for cytomegalovirus antigens. Specific HLA alleles were associated with 16,951 TCR beta sequences at a false discovery rate of 0.05 in a later analysis. A later analysis found that most CMV-associated TCR beta chains appeared HLA-restricted, with HLA associations seemingly driven largely by CMV exposure. In a later analysis, the rate of TCR association differed among HLA loci, with DRB1 alleles having the most associated TCRs and HLA-C alleles having the fewest. A later analysis reported that several top co-occurrence clusters appeared linked to parvovirus B19, influenza, CMV and Epstein-Barr virus. The cohort was sequenced for TCR beta chains only, and without alpha or paired-chain data the features that could be detected were limited. In the study, some 160 TCR beta chains were listed as associated with cytomegalovirus. While some public TCRs were present in many individuals, most TCR sequences turned up only very rarely across donors. For the cohort, immune exposure information was limited to CMV serostatus. Because HLA typing was missing for some donors at each locus, association tests included only the typed subset.

The receptor library was made with the immunoSEQ multiplex PCR assay. A mixture of 60 forward primers for TCR Vbeta segments and 13 reverse primers for TCR Jbeta segments was used in the multiplex PCR. Amplification of the CDR3 region of rearranged TCR beta genes was performed with a multiplex PCR assay on genomic DNA. Amplified TCR beta libraries were sequenced as 87-base-pair reads on the Illumina HiSeq System. As for the original processing: A later analysis tallied roughly 80 million unique TCR beta chains across the 650 to 750 repertoires, and roughly 11 million of those chains were shared by two or more donors. To remove PCR and sequencing errors, raw reads were error-corrected and collapsed into unique sequences using a nearest-neighbor algorithm that merged closely related sequences. V, D and J gene segments were assigned by aligning CDR3 sequences to IMGT reference sequences. Each retained sequence needed at least a six-nucleotide match to both a V gene segment and a J gene segment. A rearrangement counted as productive if the CDR3 had no stop codons and remained in frame with V and J, and every other rearrangement counted as non-productive. CDR3 was defined by IMGT convention, running from the second conserved V-encoded cysteine to the conserved J-encoded phenylalanine. The earlier analysis of some 550 of the donors excluded any sequence lacking an unambiguous match to a single V gene segment. An earlier analysis of about 600 of the donors called V segments functional above 56.7% productive rearrangements and segregating when the between-donor standard deviation exceeded 5%. A statistical classification framework was built for diagnosing cytomegalovirus status from the catalog of TCR beta chain sequences. In a later analysis, TCR nucleotide sequences were compared against IMGT/GENE-DB human TR gene sequences so that V and J genes could be assigned. A later analysis assigned CDR3 sequences and most-parsimonious VDJ recombination scenarios with the TCRdist pipeline. A later analysis defined each TCR beta chain by its CDR3 amino acid sequence plus V-gene family, and excluded reads lacking a unique V-gene family. As a way to deal with suspected cross-contamination and a sequencing artifact, a later analysis dropped 450 to 700 nucleotide sequences that were highly shared and had low generation probability. In a later analysis, a clonal expansion index was calculated for each public chain from normalized within-repertoire ranks of inferred template counts. A later analysis computed generation probabilities with a VDJ recombination model fitted to out-of-frame rearrangements, and checked the results against IGoR. In a later analysis, TCR-TCR, TCR-HLA and TCR-CMV co-occurrence was scored with hypergeometric tests, and a repertoire-size bias correction was applied to TCR pairs. False discovery rates were estimated in a later analysis by permuting HLA or CMV assignments 20 times. In a later analysis, co-occurring TCRs were grouped with DBSCAN, and TCRdist sequence similarity was added when clustering was performed within HLA-allele-positive subsets. Co-occurrence clustering excluded repertoires with fewer than 30,000 or more than 120,000 public chains, plus five with anomalous nucleotide sharing. TCRdb stores this immuneACCESS table with in-frame sequences only. Part of the clones is absent; in the studies checked, under half of the shortfall reflects unresolved V genes, and no reason is known for the rest. For V, J and clone size, that table is used; D and trimming come from the DNA. The sample profile shows about 120,000 clones; approximately 80% of them were found once. The top ten constitute 2% to 3% of the sample.

To note about this clone: Its antigen remains unidentified. An end of the junction does not agree with germline; a read error may underlie this.

Reading the germline V gene (reference sequence) gives CDR1 SEHNR and CDR2 FQNEAQ. Reading from cysteine to phenylalanine, the CDR3 counts 12 amino acids. Left in the record is the CDR3 DNA by itself, 36 bases read in frame from the first base. In total, 600 or so healthy bone marrow donors made up the cohort. At the time of sampling, every cohort member was nominally healthy, though immune exposures that went unrecorded were likely present. The donor tested CMV seronegative, placing the donor among the 352 seronegative members of the cohort. Each donor provided a peripheral blood sample, and peripheral blood mononuclear cells were used for TCR beta sequencing. The Qiagen DNeasy Blood Extraction Kit was used to extract genomic DNA from the blood cell samples.

The sequence was collected from a female donor in good health and CMV-seronegative. The source material was PBMCs. This chain is built from TRBV7-9 and TRBJ2-7; TRBD2 might be the D gene, on 5 matching bases. The CDR3: CSSSGAGYEQYF. DNA sequence: TGTTCCAGCAGCGGCGCGGGTTACGAGCAGTACTTC.